This record looks at one T cell receptor (beta chain) sequence and its context. The sample comes from a study of CD8 T cells in Susac syndrome. RNA, at about 0.5 to 1 ug, was reverse transcribed with random hexamers. MiXCR, applied by TCRdb to the immunoSEQ multiplex PCR reads, yields one record per CDR3 protein. The sample carries approximately 270,000 distinct CDR3 sequences, approximately 92% recorded once. CDR1 and CDR2 (germline): SGHTA, FQGTGA. V shed 5 bases, J shed 2 bases, and the junction held 7 bases outside the gene matches. CDR3 length equals 15 residues. This TCR was recovered from a human donor with multiple sclerosis. The chain recombines TRBV7-3 with TRBJ2-3, with 7 bases lining up with TRBD1. Sequencing input: CD4+ T cells from PBMCs. CDR3 in DNA: TGTGCCAGCAGCGAAGGGACAGCCACCACAGATACGCAGTATTTT. Amino acid sequence: CASSEGTATTDTQYF.